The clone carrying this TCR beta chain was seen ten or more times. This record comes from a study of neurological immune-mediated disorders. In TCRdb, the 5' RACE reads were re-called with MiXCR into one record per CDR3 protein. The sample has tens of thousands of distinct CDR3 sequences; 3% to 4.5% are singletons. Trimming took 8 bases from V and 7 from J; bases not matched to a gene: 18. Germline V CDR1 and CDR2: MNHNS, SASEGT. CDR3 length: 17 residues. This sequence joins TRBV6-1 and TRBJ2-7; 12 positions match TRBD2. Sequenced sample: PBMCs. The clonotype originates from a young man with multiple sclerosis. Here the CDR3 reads CASARIGLAGGSGEQYF. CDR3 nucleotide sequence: TGTGCCAGCGCCCGAATAGGGCTAGCGGGAGGGTCTGGTGAGCAGTACTTC.